These T cell receptor beta chains were read from a single sample in a study of blood T cells in healthy people across ages. TCRdb called the 5' RACE reads again in MiXCR, with one record for every CDR3 protein. The sample has roughly 800,000 distinct CDR3 sequences, around a quarter seen once. This same sample was also taken into another study, of T cells of mothers and their children.

Sequencing input: blood. Receptors originate from a boy aged 5 to 17 in good health. CDR3s include the opening cysteine and the closing phenylalanine or tryptophan. D genes are given only for firm matches. The size entry is marked missing in some rows and otherwise reads once, few, many or a size class.

TRBD2 | TRBJ2-7 | TRBV12-5 | . | CASGLVLAGPYEQYF | TGTGCTAGTGGTTTGGTACTAGCGGGGCCCTACGAGCAGTACTTC
. | TRBJ1-1 | TRBV18 | . | CASSPYWGDTEAFF | TGTGCCAGCTCACCCTATTGGGGCGACACTGAAGCTTTCTTT
. | TRBJ2-5 | TRBV10-3 | . | CAIRGSPLEGEEQLF | TGTGCTATCAGGGGCTCTCCCCTCGAGGGTGAAGAGCAGCTCTTC
TRBD2 | TRBJ2-7 | TRBV5-6 | . | CASSPGAGEAYEQYF | TGTGCCAGCAGCCCAGGAGCGGGAGAGGCCTACGAGCAGTACTTC
TRBD2 | TRBJ2-7 | TRBV27 | . | CASSPGLGTGEQYF | TGTGCCAGCAGTCCCGGACTAGGTACGGGCGAGCAGTACTTC
TRBD2 | TRBJ2-1 | TRBV27 | . | CASSRKRTSWGDEQFF | TGTGCCAGCAGCCGCAAAAGGACTAGTTGGGGGGATGAGCAGTTCTTC
. | TRBJ1-1 | TRBV6-5 | . | CASSYSDSNTEAFF | TGTGCCAGCAGTTACTCGGACAGTAACACTGAAGCTTTCTTT
. | TRBJ1-2 | TRBV7-2 | few | CASSFRARGGYTF | TGTGCCAGCAGCTTCCGCGCGAGGGGAGGCTACACCTTC
TRBD2 | TRBJ2-1 | TRBV15 | . | CATSSQRGSYNEQFF | TGTGCCACCAGCTCTCAGCGGGGCTCCTACAATGAGCAGTTCTTC
. | TRBJ2-6 | TRBV6-5 | . | CASSPPSSGANVLTF | TGTGCCAGCAGCCCTCCTTCTTCTGGGGCCAACGTCCTGACTTTC
TRBD1 | TRBJ2-5 | TRBV20-1 | few | CSARKGADAQYF | TGCAGTGCTAGAAAGGGGGCGGACGCCCAGTACTTC
. | TRBJ1-4 | TRBV2 | . | CASMDPNLGNEKLFF | TGTGCCAGCATGGATCCGAACCTGGGTAATGAAAAACTGTTTTTT
. | TRBJ2-5 | TRBV9 | . | CASSVAGGPQETQYF | TGTGCCAGCAGCGTAGCCGGAGGGCCCCAAGAGACCCAGTACTTC
TRBD1 | TRBJ2-7 | TRBV6-2/TRBV6-3 | . | CASSYPKGQGRHEQYF | TGTGCCAGCAGTTACCCGAAAGGACAGGGTCGCCACGAGCAGTACTTC
. | TRBJ1-1 | TRBV3-1 | . | CASSQNDRNTEAFF | TGTGCCAGCAGCCAAAACGACAGGAACACTGAAGCTTTCTTT
TRBD2 | TRBJ2-1 | TRBV28 | . | CASSLLPSGADRDEQFF | TGTGCCAGCAGTTTATTGCCTAGCGGGGCCGATAGAGATGAGCAGTTCTTC
. | TRBJ1-2 | TRBV9 | . | CASSVEVGAHGYTF | TGTGCCAGCAGCGTAGAAGTCGGGGCACATGGCTACACCTTC
TRBD2 | TRBJ2-3 | TRBV11-2 | . | CASSWAGGTDTQYF | TGTGCGAGCAGCTGGGCGGGAGGGACAGATACGCAGTATTTT
TRBD2 | TRBJ2-7 | TRBV6-1 | few | CASSAFSGTSGGGYEQYF | TGTGCCAGCAGTGCCTTCTCCGGGACTAGCGGAGGAGGGTACGAGCAGTACTTC
. | TRBJ1-2 | TRBV29-1 | . | CSVTRTVLIGYTF | TGCAGCGTAACCCGGACAGTTTTAATAGGCTACACCTTC
. | TRBJ2-7 | TRBV7-9 | . | CASSSSRGDYEQYF | TGTGCCAGCAGCTCCTCCAGGGGCGATTACGAGCAGTACTTC
. | TRBJ2-7 | TRBV27 | few | CASSPLLGADEQYF | TGTGCCAGCAGTCCATTACTAGGTGCCGACGAGCAGTACTTC
TRBD2 | TRBJ2-5 | TRBV7-7 | few | CASSLAGPSGRALETQYF | TGTGCTAGCAGCTTAGCCGGACCGAGCGGGAGGGCCCTGGAGACCCAGTACTTC
. | TRBJ2-4 | TRBV3-1 | . | CASSQDGRGTIQYF | TGTGCCAGCAGCCAGGACGGCAGGGGAACGATTCAGTACTTC
. | TRBJ1-4 | TRBV6-1 | . | CASIDFDEKLFF | TGTGCCAGCATAGACTTTGATGAAAAACTGTTTTTT
. | TRBJ2-1 | TRBV6-2/TRBV6-3 | . | CASSYNPLPSSYNEQFF | TGTGCCAGCAGTTACAACCCTTTGCCCAGCTCCTACAATGAGCAGTTCTTC
. | TRBJ2-7 | TRBV7-6 | . | CASSLKQGYYEQYF | TGTGCCAGCAGCTTAAAACAGGGATACTACGAGCAGTACTTC
. | TRBJ1-1 | TRBV5-6 | . | CASSLGRGVLMNTEAFF | TGTGCCAGCAGCCTTGGACGGGGGGTATTAATGAACACTGAAGCTTTCTTT
. | TRBJ2-4 | TRBV19 | . | CASSTQGFLAKNIQYF | TGTGCCAGTAGTACGCAGGGATTTCTAGCCAAAAACATTCAGTACTTC
. | TRBJ2-7 | TRBV7-9 | . | CASSFTGYPYEQYF | TGTGCCAGCAGCTTTACGGGGTACCCCTACGAGCAGTACTTC
. | TRBJ2-5 | TRBV9 | many | CASSTGLQETQYF | TGTGCCAGCAGCACGGGCCTCCAAGAGACCCAGTACTTC
TRBD1 | TRBJ2-1 | TRBV7-2 | . | CASSLGRTGDNEQFF | TGTGCCAGCAGCTTAGGAAGGACAGGGGACAATGAGCAGTTCTTC
TRBD1 | TRBJ1-1 | TRBV29-1 | . | CSVSGQGNPEAFF | TGCAGCGTTTCGGGACAGGGTAATCCTGAAGCTTTCTTT
TRBD1 | TRBJ1-1 | TRBV28 | . | CASSSPQGQNTEAFF | TGTGCCAGCAGCTCCCCACAGGGGCAGAACACTGAAGCTTTCTTT
TRBD2 | TRBJ2-5 | TRBV7-6 | . | CASSLDATWASGQETQYF | TGTGCCAGCAGCTTAGACGCGACGTGGGCTAGCGGCCAAGAGACCCAGTACTTC
TRBD1 | TRBJ1-4 | TRBV6-6 | . | CASRPNPGQGNEKLFF | TGTGCCAGCAGGCCCAACCCGGGACAGGGGAATGAAAAACTGTTTTTT